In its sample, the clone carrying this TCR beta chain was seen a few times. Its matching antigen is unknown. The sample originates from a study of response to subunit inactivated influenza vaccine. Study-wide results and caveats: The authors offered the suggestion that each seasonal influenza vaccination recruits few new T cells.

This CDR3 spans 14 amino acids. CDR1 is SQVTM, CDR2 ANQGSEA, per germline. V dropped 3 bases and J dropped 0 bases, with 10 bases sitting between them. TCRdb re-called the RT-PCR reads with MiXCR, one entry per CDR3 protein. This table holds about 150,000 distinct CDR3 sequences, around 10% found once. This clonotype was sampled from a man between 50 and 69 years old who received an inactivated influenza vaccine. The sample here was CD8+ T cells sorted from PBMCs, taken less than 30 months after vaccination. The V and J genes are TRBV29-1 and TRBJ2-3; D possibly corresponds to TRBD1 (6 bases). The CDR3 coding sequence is TGCAGCGTTGATACGGGACAAAGCACAGATACGCAGTATTTT. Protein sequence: CSVDTGQSTDTQYF.